These T cell receptor beta chains were read from a single sample in a study of T cells after posttransplantation cyclophosphamide. Method: immunoSEQ multiplex PCR; TCRdb's copy keeps in-frame clones and lacks some. Of around 20,000 clones listed, 95% to 98% are singletons. Input material: naive CD4+ T cells sorted from PBMCs. Source of these receptors: a man in his forties or fifties in good health, CMV-negative, and a related stem cell transplant donor. CDR3s include the opening cysteine and the closing phenylalanine or tryptophan. D genes are given only for firm matches. The size of a clone is reported for some rows only, either as once, few or many, or as a class for expanded clones.

size	J	V	D	DNA	CDR3
.	TRBJ1-5	TRBV6-1	.	TGTGCCAGCAGCCCACAGGGATATCAGCCCCAGCATTTT	CASSPQGYQPQHF
.	TRBJ2-1	TRBV30	TRBD2	TGTGCCTGGAGTGTGTCCCGGACTAGCGAAGTGGTCTTC	CAWSVSRTSEVVF
.	TRBJ2-3	TRBV11-2	.	TGTGCCAGCAGCTTAATTGATGTTCGGCTCGGGTGGTCGCAGTATTTT	CASSLIDVRLGWSQYF
.	TRBJ1-1	TRBV6-6	.	TGTGCCAGCAGGGCCCCCGTCTCGAACACTGAAGCTTTCTTT	CASRAPVSNTEAFF
.	TRBJ2-7	TRBV11-2	TRBD1	TGTGCCAGCAGACCTGACAGGGGGTCCTACGAGCAGTACTTC	CASRPDRGSYEQYF
.	TRBJ2-3	TRBV7-3	TRBD2	TGTGCCAGCAGCTTAGCCTTGGGGACGAGCGGGAGAGCGGGGTATACGCAGTATTTT	CASSLALGTSGRAGYTQYF
.	TRBJ1-2	TRBV30	.	TGTGCCTGGTGGGGCTCAAACGGATATGGCTACACCTTC	CAWWGSNGYGYTF
.	TRBJ2-7	TRBV5-1	TRBD1	TGCGCCAGCAGCCACCCCGACCGGGACAGGGCACCCGAGCAGTACTTC	CASSHPDRDRAPEQYF
.	TRBJ1-4	TRBV27	TRBD1	TGTGCCAGCAGTGCCTACAGGGGGACTAATGAAAAACTGTTTTTT	CASSAYRGTNEKLFF
.	TRBJ2-3	TRBV19	.	TGTGCCAGTAGCCCCGAGAGGGCCGCCACAGATACGCAGTATTTT	CASSPERAATDTQYF
.	TRBJ2-3	TRBV2	TRBD1	TGTGCCAGCAGCGAACAGGGGTATACAGATACGCAGTATTTT	CASSEQGYTDTQYF
once	TRBJ1-1	TRBV7-8	.	TGTGCCAGCAGCTTAGTTGAGGCTTTGATGGACACTGAAGCTTTCTTT	CASSLVEALMDTEAFF
.	TRBJ2-7	TRBV5-1	.	TGCGCCAGCAGCTTGGACGGGAGTGTTTACGAGCAGTACTTC	CASSLDGSVYEQYF
.	TRBJ1-1	TRBV10-1	.	TGCGCCAGCAGTGAGGCAGGGCCGCCGAACACTGAAGCTTTCTTT	CASSEAGPPNTEAFF
.	TRBJ2-5	TRBV7-2	.	TGTGCCACCGCAGACAGGAGGAGAGAAGAGAGCCAGTACTTC	CATADRRREESQYF
.	TRBJ2-5	TRBV14	TRBD1	TGTGCCAGCAGCCACGGGACAGGGGGCAGCGAGACCCAGTACTTC	CASSHGTGGSETQYF
.	TRBJ2-7	TRBV5-1	.	TGCGCCAGCAGCCCACTACCGGATTCCTACGAGCAGTACTTC	CASSPLPDSYEQYF
.	TRBJ1-1	TRBV7-2	.	TGTGCCAGCAGCCCCAGGGGTATCGCTGAAGCTTTCTTT	CASSPRGIAEAFF
.	TRBJ1-2	TRBV2	TRBD1	TGTGCCAGCAATCGGGACAGGGAAGATGGCTACACCTTC	CASNRDREDGYTF
.	TRBJ2-5	TRBV19	TRBD2	TGTGCCAGTAGTATTAGCCATGGGGGGGGTTCGGAGACCCAGTACTTC	CASSISHGGGSETQYF
once	TRBJ2-7	TRBV9	TRBD1	TGTGCCAGCAGCCCATCGTCCCGGGACAGGGACGAGCAGTACTTC	CASSPSSRDRDEQYF
.	TRBJ2-7	TRBV10-3	TRBD1	TGTGCCATCAGTCCCGGGACAGCCTACGAGCAGTACTTC	CAISPGTAYEQYF
.	TRBJ2-6	TRBV10-3	.	TGTGCCATCAGTGAGGGTGGGACTGGGAGCTCTGGGGCCAACGTCCTGACTTTC	CAISEGGTGSSGANVLTF
.	TRBJ1-4	TRBV19	.	TGTGCCAGTAGTATACTGACAGCCGCAACTAATGAAAAACTGTTTTTT	CASSILTAATNEKLFF
once	TRBJ1-1	TRBV9	.	TGTGCCAGCAGCCTCGATATGAGTACTGAAGCTTTCTTT	CASSLDMSTEAFF
.	TRBJ2-5	TRBV19	.	TGTGCCAGTAGTATAGATCAAAACACCCTAGAGACCCAGTACTTC	CASSIDQNTLETQYF
.	TRBJ2-3	TRBV4-1	.	TGCGCCAGCAGCCCTGCGGCGACAGGAAGCGGCACAGATACGCAGTATTTT	CASSPAATGSGTDTQYF
few	TRBJ2-5	TRBV7-3	TRBD2	TGTGCCAGCAGCCCGGGGGGGCCTCGAGAGACCCAGTACTTC	CASSPGGPRETQYF
.	TRBJ1-4	TRBV5-1	.	TGCGCCAGCAGAAATATGGGATACAGGGACGTGGAAAAACTGTTTTTT	CASRNMGYRDVEKLFF
.	TRBJ2-3	TRBV11-2	TRBD1	TGTGCCAGCAGAAGCGCCGTCAGGGGGCTGACAGATACGCAGTATTTT	CASRSAVRGLTDTQYF
.	TRBJ2-7	TRBV7-5	.	TGTGCCAGAAGCGCTCCAGGGCCCGAGCAGTACTTC	CARSAPGPEQYF
.	TRBJ2-2	TRBV9	.	TGTGCCAGCAGCCTAACGTACGGGGAGCTGTTTTTT	CASSLTYGELFF
once	TRBJ2-6	TRBV7-9	.	TGTGCCAGCAGCGGCGGTTGGCGCTCTGGGGCCAACGTCCTGACTTTC	CASSGGWRSGANVLTF
.	TRBJ2-1	TRBV19	TRBD2	TGTGCCAGTAGTAATCTAGCGGGGGCCTACAATGAGCAGTTCTTC	CASSNLAGAYNEQFF
.	TRBJ2-7	TRBV19	TRBD1	TGTGCCAGTAGTACAGGACAGGGGAGCTCCTACGAGCAGTACTTC	CASSTGQGSSYEQYF
.	TRBJ2-7	TRBV27	TRBD1	TGTGCCAGCGGACCGTGGACAGGGGGCACCTACGAGCAGTACTTC	CASGPWTGGTYEQYF